This is a list of T cell receptor beta chains from one sample in a study of molecular identifiers for immune sequencing clone quantification. TCRdb called the PCR reads again in MiXCR, with one record for every CDR3 protein. Of about 300,000 distinct CDR3 sequences listed, over 20% are singletons. Material for sequencing was naive CD8+ T cells from blood, with Jurkat cell RNA spiked in. These receptors all come from a human donor in good health. Some libraries in this study had Jurkat cell RNA spiked in. Both conserved end residues are part of each CDR3. The order of the fields is D gene, V gene, J gene, clone size, CDR3 DNA, CDR3 protein. The D gene is left open where the match is weak. Not every row has a clone size; where given, it reads once, few, many or a size class.

.,TRBV29-1,TRBJ1-3,many,TGCAGCGTTGAAATTTGGGGGCCAGCCGGAAACACCATATATTTT,CSVEIWGPAGNTIYF
TRBD2,TRBV29-1,TRBJ2-1,many,TGCAGCGTAGGGACTACCGGGCCCAATGAGCAGTTCTTC,CSVGTTGPNEQFF
TRBD2,TRBV7-6,TRBJ2-3,many,TGTGCCAGCAGTTTGGTCCTAGCGGGAGGAGATACGCAGTATTTT,CASSLVLAGGDTQYF
.,TRBV9,TRBJ1-1,many,TGTGCCAGCAGCCCGGACAGACTGAACACTGAAGCTTTCTTT,CASSPDRLNTEAFF
.,TRBV27,TRBJ1-5,many,TGTGCCAGCAGTTTTAATTTCGGTGTCCAGCCCCAGCATTTT,CASSFNFGVQPQHF
.,TRBV20-1,TRBJ2-7,.,TGCAGTGCTAGAGACCTAGTCTCCTACGAGCAGTACTTC,CSARDLVSYEQYF
.,TRBV19,TRBJ1-5,many,TGTGCCAGTAGTATCGGAACTAGGGGCAATCAGCCCCAGCATTTT,CASSIGTRGNQPQHF
.,TRBV6-2/TRBV6-3,TRBJ2-3,.,TGTGCCAGCAGCACCTCCCGCGAGGTCACAGATACGCAGTATTTT,CASSTSREVTDTQYF
.,TRBV14,TRBJ2-5,few,TGTGCCAGCAGCCCGGGTACCATGGGTGAGAGGGAGGAAGAAGAGACCCAGTACTTC,CASSPGTMGEREEEETQYF
TRBD2,TRBV3-1,TRBJ2-7,.,TGTGCCAGCAGCCAAGAATTCAGGACTAGCGGGGGCTCCTACGAGCAGTACTTC,CASSQEFRTSGGSYEQYF
.,TRBV9,TRBJ2-7,many,TGTGCCAGCAGCCTGGACTGGGGGGCCTCCTACGAGCAGTACTTC,CASSLDWGASYEQYF
.,TRBV5-6,TRBJ2-2,many,TGTGCCAGCAGTGACAGTGCGAACACCGGGGAGCTGTTTTTT,CASSDSANTGELFF
TRBD1,TRBV24-1,TRBJ2-3,many,TGTGCCACCAGTGACATAACAGGGGTTGCGCAGTATTTT,CATSDITGVAQYF
.,TRBV7-6,TRBJ1-1,.,TGTGCCAGCAGCTTAGATCGACTGACGGCCACTGAAGCTTTCTTT,CASSLDRLTATEAFF
.,TRBV27,TRBJ2-7,.,TGTGCCAGCAGTTCAGTGGCAGGGGGGGCTGACGAGCAGTACTTC,CASSSVAGGADEQYF
TRBD1,TRBV4-1,TRBJ2-7,many,TGCGCCAGCAGCCAGGGACAGGGCCGCTCCTACGAGCAGTACTTC,CASSQGQGRSYEQYF
.,TRBV7-9,TRBJ2-7,many,TGTGCCAGCAGCTTACTCGAGGGGACCTACGAGCAGTACTTC,CASSLLEGTYEQYF